This passage covers 20 T cell receptor beta chains from one sample sequenced in a study of blood T cell repertoires in COVID-19. Using immunoSEQ multiplex PCR, the repertoire was profiled, and TCRdb retains in-frame clones only, with some absent. Of 200,000 to 250,000 clones listed, 84% are singletons. Sequenced material: peripheral blood. The receptors stem from a human donor in a cohort sampled during active COVID-19.

Only one count was recorded for this clone. The V gene is TRBV5-1, the J gene TRBJ2-3, with 9 positions matching TRBD1. V shed 4 bases and J 3 bases; nucleotides not matched to a gene: 9. This CDR3 contains 16 residues. Germline CDR1 reads SGHRS; CDR2 reads YFSETQ. CDR3 sequence: CASSLQTGGGTDTQYF. In DNA form, the CDR3 reads TGCGCCAGCAGCCTCCAAACAGGGGGCGGAACAGATACGCAGTATTTT.

The chain joins TRBV4-1 to TRBJ1-5; D unclear. V gave up 1 base and J gave up 3 bases, with 10 bases separating them. The CDR3 loop spans 15 amino acids. CDR1 MGHRA and CDR2 YSYEKL come from the germline V gene. CDR3 sequence reads: CASSQAGDDNQPQHF. In DNA, the CDR3 is TGCGCCAGCAGCCAAGCCGGAGATGACAATCAGCCCCAGCATTTT.

The chain employs TRBV28 and TRBJ1-5, with D unclear. Deletions cut 6 bases from V and 15 bases from J, with 15 bases between. Germline lookup yields CDR1 MDHEN and CDR2 SYDVKM. The CDR3 runs 11 residues. CDR3 coding DNA: TGTGCCAGCAGCACTCTCTACCGCCGGCATTTT. It yields the protein CASSTLYRRHF. Full variable domain (rest looked up from reference TRBV28 and TRBJ1-5): DVKVTQSSRYLVKRTGEKVFLECVQDMDHENMFWYRQDPGLGLRLIYFSYDVKMKEKGDIPEGYSVSREKKERFSLILESASTNQTSMYLCASSTLYRRHFGDGTRLSIL.

The chain is built from TRBV28 and TRBJ2-3; 9 nucleotides align to TRBD2. Germline V lookup: CDR1 MDHEN, CDR2 SYDVKM. V gave up 5 bases and J gave up 0 bases; unmatched junction bases: 18. This CDR3 has 20 amino acids. Here the CDR3 reads CASSGDYRTSDISSTDTQYF. In DNA form, the CDR3 reads TGTGCCAGCAGTGGGGACTATAGGACTAGCGATATCTCTAGCACAGATACGCAGTATTTT.

This clone was counted only a few times. The chain links TRBV11-1 to TRBJ2-7; 7 bases match TRBD1. Trimming cost V 5 bases and J 7 bases; bases outside gene matches: 8. Per the germline V gene, CDR1 is SGHAT and CDR2 is FQDESV (reference sequence). The CDR3 contains 13 residues. In DNA form, the CDR3 reads TGTGCCAGCAGCCACAGGGGTATGGGGGAGCAGTACTTC. Translated: CASSHRGMGEQYF.

This rearrangement joins TRBV3-1 (or the pseudogene TRBV3-2) to TRBJ2-2; D might be TRBD2 (6 bases). The CDR3 sequence is 18 residues long. V was clipped by 3 bases and J by 0 bases, with 17 bases between them. In germline, CDR1 is LGHDT, CDR2 YNNKEL (reference sequence). In DNA, the CDR3 is TGTGCCAGCAGCCACCGTGTAGGCCGACTAGCGAACACCGGGGAGCTGTTTTTT. Its protein product is CASSHRVGRLANTGELFF.

This clone was counted a few times. This chain uses TRBV2 with TRBJ2-7; 10 bases are a match to TRBD1. With 8 bases clipped from V and 6 bases from J, the junction kept 4 bases outside the gene matches. This CDR3 contains 12 residues. Germline V gene data show CDR1 as SNHLY and CDR2 as FYNNEI. The CDR3 DNA is TGTGCCAGCCTAAGACAGGGGGCCGAGCAGTACTTC. Protein: CASLRQGAEQYF.

This clone was recorded once. The chain couples TRBV25-1 to TRBJ1-4; 8 nucleotides agree with TRBD1. Trimming cost V 4 bases and J 5 bases; bases outside gene matches: 0. Germline assignment: CDR1 MGHDK and CDR2 SYGVNS. The CDR3 loop spans 13 amino acids. Here the CDR3 reads CASSGQGNEKLFF. In DNA form, the CDR3 reads TGTGCCAGCAGTGGACAGGGGAATGAAAAACTGTTTTTT.

The chain has TRBV5-4 and TRBJ2-5; TRBD2 agrees at 10 bases. The CDR3 has 16 amino acids. Germline CDR1 and CDR2: SGHNT and YYREEE (reference sequence). J lost 5 bases, V lost 0 bases, and 7 bases had no gene match. The chain's CDR3 is CASSLVLAGVGETQYF. The CDR3 coding sequence is TGTGCCAGCAGCTTGGTCCTAGCGGGAGTAGGGGAGACCCAGTACTTC.

This clone was recorded at least ten times. The chain recombines TRBV19 with TRBJ1-2; D remains ambiguous. With 6 bases removed from V and 8 bases from J, the gap between germline ends came to 19 bases. Germline-derived CDR1 and CDR2 are LNHDA and SQIVND (reference sequence). The CDR3 runs to 14 residues. For the CDR3, the DNA is TGTGCCAGTAGCCCCGTAAAAGCGGCGGAAGGCTACACCTTC. Amino acid sequence: CASSPVKAAEGYTF.

The chain recombines TRBV12-3 or TRBV12-4 with TRBJ2-7, with D unclear. The CDR3 is made up of 12 amino acids. V lost 1 base to trimming and J lost 4 bases, with 5 bases between them. The CDR3 nucleotides are TGTGCCAGCAGTTTAGACATTTACGAGCAGTACTTC. Its translation: CASSLDIYEQYF.

The rearrangement joins TRBV7-8 to TRBJ2-2, with D maybe TRBD2 (5 bases). The CDR3 extends over 16 amino acids. Trimming left V 2 bases short and J 3 bases short, with 13 bases between. CDR1 and CDR2 from the germline V gene are SGHVS and FQNEAQ. The CDR3 DNA is TGTGCCAGCAGCTTAAGGTCTAGCCCTTACACCGGGGAGCTGTTTTTT. Protein product: CASSLRSSPYTGELFF. Looking up the rest from reference TRBV7-8 and TRBJ2-2 gives the full variable domain: GAGVSQSPRYKVAKRGQDVALRCDPISGHVSLFWYQQALGQGPEFLTYFQNEAQLDKSGLPSDRFFAERPEGSVSTLKIQRTQQEDSAVYLCASSLRSSPYTGELFFGEGSRLTVL.

V gene TRBV28 combines with J gene TRBJ2-7; the D gene is possibly TRBD1 (6 bases). This CDR3 region has 15 residues. Germline loops: CDR1 MDHEN, CDR2 SYDVKM. V was trimmed by 6 bases and J by 3 bases, leaving 18 bases between them. CDR3 in amino acids: CASRGADVSNYEQYF. In DNA form, the CDR3 reads TGTGCCAGCAGGGGGGCGGACGTTTCTAACTACGAGCAGTACTTC.

The chain employs TRBV7-8 and TRBJ1-3, with TRBD1 matching 7 bases. CDR3 length equals 13 residues. Germline V gives CDR1 SGHVS, CDR2 FQNEAQ. Losses at the gene ends were 3 bases for V and 8 bases for J; bases not matched to a gene: 4. The CDR3 bases are TGTGCCAGCAGCTTCAACAGGGGAGACACCATATATTTT. Its protein product is CASSFNRGDTIYF.

This clone was seen only a few times. This rearrangement joins TRBV15 to TRBJ2-7, with a tentative D call TRBD2 (5 bases). V shed 0 bases and J shed 4 bases, with 13 bases lying between them. The CDR3 has 15 amino acids. Germline loops: CDR1 LNHNV, CDR2 YYDKDF (reference sequence). The CDR3 coding sequence is TGTGCCACCAGCAGAGATCGCGGAGGCAGATACGAGCAGTACTTC. It translates to CATSRDRGGRYEQYF.

The chain links TRBV6-6 to TRBJ1-2; 7 bases agree with TRBD1. V gave up 7 bases and J gave up 5 bases; unmatched junction bases: 16. Per the germline V gene, CDR1 is MNHNY and CDR2 is SVGAGI (reference sequence). The CDR3 is made up of 16 amino acids. The CDR3 DNA follows: TGTGCCAGCAACTCTCCTCCAGGGGGTCGGGTATATGGCTACACCTTC. Encoded protein: CASNSPPGGRVYGYTF.

The V and J genes are TRBV5-1 and TRBJ1-3; 7 positions agree with TRBD1. J gave up 7 bases and V 4 bases, and 11 bases lay outside the gene matches. Germline-derived CDR1 and CDR2 are SGHRS and YFSETQ. The CDR3 consists of 15 residues. CDR3 in amino acids: CASSLGTDLLNTIYF. The CDR3, as DNA: TGCGCCAGCAGCCTCGGGACAGACTTACTCAACACCATATATTTT.

The chain links TRBV9 to TRBJ2-6; 9 nucleotides align to TRBD1. This CDR3 is built from 18 residues. Germline lookup yields CDR1 SGDLS and CDR2 YYNGEE. Trimming cost V 0 bases and J 1 base; bases outside gene matches: 5. CDR3 region: CASSVGGTGLSGANVLTF. The CDR3 DNA reads as TGTGCCAGCAGCGTAGGTGGGACAGGGCTGTCTGGGGCCAACGTCCTGACTTTC.

The chain couples TRBV3-1 (or the pseudogene TRBV3-2) to TRBJ2-7; 14 bases are shared with TRBD2. Germline values: CDR1 LGHDT, CDR2 YNNKEL (reference sequence). Trimming removed 2 bases from V and 9 bases from J; junction bases left unmatched: 6. This CDR3 contains 15 residues. The CDR3 spells CASSQWTSGRWGQYF. The CDR3 region has the DNA TGTGCCAGCAGCCAATGGACTAGCGGGAGGTGGGGGCAGTACTTC.

The rearrangement uses TRBV5-1 and TRBJ2-2, with D maybe TRBD1 (5 bases). Trimming removed 0 bases at V and 1 base at J, with 10 bases between. Germline V gene sequence: CDR1 SGHRS, CDR2 YFSETQ. This CDR3 spans 16 amino acids. The CDR3 loop is CASSLGGGRNTGELFF. As DNA, the CDR3 is TGCGCCAGCAGCTTGGGGGGCGGTAGGAACACCGGGGAGCTGTTTTTT.